This entry lists 14 T cell receptor beta chains sequenced from one sample in a study of T cell changes during pregnancy in multiple sclerosis. Generated by immunoSEQ multiplex PCR, the TCRdb table keeps only in-frame clones and is missing some. Among approximately 41,000 clones listed, 90% to 95% were seen once. Specimen: CD8+ T cells from peripheral blood mononuclear cells, collected in the third trimester of pregnancy. These receptors were taken from a female donor with multiple sclerosis, enrolled in a pregnancy study.

The chain couples TRBV5-6 to TRBJ2-7, with 7 bases matching TRBD1. The CDR3 consists of 14 residues. Germline CDR1 and CDR2: SGHDT and YYEEEE. The trim removed 0 bases at V and 3 bases at J, leaving 3 bases unmatched. The CDR3 loop reads CASSLGQGRYEQYF. In DNA, the CDR3 is TGTGCCAGCAGCTTGGGACAGGGTCGCTACGAGCAGTACTTC.

J is TRBJ2-3 and V is TRBV5-4, with D perhaps TRBD1 (6 bases). Trimming pared 4 bases from V and 7 bases from J, leaving 16 bases between. CDR3 length equals 14 residues. CDR1 SGHNT and CDR2 YYREEE come from the germline V gene (reference sequence). Written as DNA, the CDR3 is TGTGCCAGCAGCCTGGACAGTCCCCGTCATACGCAGTATTTT. It encodes CASSLDSPRHTQYF.

This clone was detected once. The chain employs TRBV15 and TRBJ2-1; D is uncertain. The germline V and J ends were trimmed by 6 bases and 6 bases, with 6 bases remaining between them. CDR3 length equals 11 residues. Germline V gene lookup returns CDR1 LNHNV and CDR2 YYDKDF (reference sequence). The CDR3 region is CATSTFNEQFF. The DNA for the CDR3 is TGTGCCACCAGTACTTTCAATGAGCAGTTCTTC. Complete variable domain (other parts from reference TRBV15 and TRBJ2-1): DAMVIQNPRYQVTQFGKPVTLSCSQTLNHNVMYWYQQKSSQAPKLLFHYYDKDFNNEADTPDNFQSRRPNTSFCFLDIRSPGLGDTAMYLCATSTFNEQFFGPGTRLTVL.

The CDR3 nucleotides read TGTGCCAGCAGTTACGGTACAGGGGGCGGTGGCTACACCTTC. It encodes CASSYGTGGGGYTF. The rearrangement links TRBV6-5 to TRBJ1-2; 9 bases match TRBD1. CDR1 and CDR2 (germline): MNHEY, SVGAGI. This CDR3 region has 14 residues. Germline trimming cut 2 bases from V and 7 bases from J; bases unmatched to any gene: 5.

This chain uses TRBV6-4 with TRBJ2-1, with TRBD1 matching 10 bases. The length of the CDR3 is 16 residues. Germline loops: CDR1 MRHNA, CDR2 SNTAGT. The V gene end was trimmed by 3 bases and the J gene end by 6 bases; junction bases not matched to a gene: 8. CDR3 amino acids: CASSESGTGASNEQFF. The CDR3 nucleotides are TGTGCCAGCAGTGAATCCGGGACAGGGGCGAGCAATGAGCAGTTCTTC.

The chain has TRBV27 and TRBJ2-3, with TRBD1 matching over 7 bases. V was pared by 2 bases and J by 0 bases, with 2 bases of the junction left unmatched. Germline CDR1 MNHEY, CDR2 SMNVEV (reference sequence). The CDR3 loop spans 15 amino acids. CDR3 DNA sequence: TGTGCCAGCAGTTTAGGGACAGAAAGCACAGATACGCAGTATTTT. Amino acid sequence: CASSLGTESTDTQYF.

J is TRBJ2-2 and V is TRBV4-1; TRBD2 agrees at 8 bases. The junction had 0 bases not matched to a gene; V was cut back by 5 bases and J by 4 bases. Germline CDR1 is MGHRA and CDR2 is YSYEKL. This CDR3 region has 13 residues. DNA for the CDR3: TGCGCCAGCAGCGGGACTAGCACCGGGGAGCTGTTTTTT. It specifies CASSGTSTGELFF.

This clone has only one observation. This chain connects TRBV27 to TRBJ2-6, with 10 bases fitting TRBD2. J gave up 0 bases and V 6 bases, and 11 bases lay outside the gene matches. CDR1 is MNHEY, CDR2 SMNVEV, per germline (reference sequence). CDR3 length equals 19 residues. CDR3 amino acids: CASSLIAGGSLSGANVLTF. In nucleotides, the CDR3 is TGTGCCAGCAGCCTGATAGCGGGAGGTTCCCTCTCTGGGGCCAACGTCCTGACTTTC.

V gene TRBV4-2 combines with J gene TRBJ1-6, with 12 bases aligning to TRBD1. The CDR3 runs 16 residues. Looked up from germline, CDR1 is LGHNA and CDR2 is YNFKEQ. The J segment lost 10 bases and the V segment lost 0 bases, leaving 4 bases of the junction unmatched. The CDR3 DNA sequence: TGTGCCAGCAGCCAAGATCCCGGGACAGGGGGCTCACCCCTCCACTTT. This gives the protein CASSQDPGTGGSPLHF.

V is TRBV4-1 and J is TRBJ1-2, with 9 nucleotides matching TRBD1. Germline values: CDR1 MGHRA, CDR2 YSYEKL. V shed 8 bases and J 0 bases; nucleotides not matched to a gene: 10. This CDR3 region has 16 residues. CDR3 nucleotides: TGCGCCAGCGGGGGAGGGACAGGGCCATCTAACTATGGCTACACCTTC. This sequence encodes CASGGGTGPSNYGYTF.

The rearrangement joins TRBV28 to TRBJ2-7; tentative D call: TRBD2 (6 bases). The CDR3 sequence is 16 residues long. The V and J ends lost 5 bases and 0 bases respectively, with 17 bases between them. CDR1 and CDR2 (germline): MDHEN, SYDVKM. The DNA for the CDR3 is TGTGCCAGCAGTAGAGGGGTCGGGGGAGGCTCCTACGAGCAGTACTTC. It is translated as CASSRGVGGGSYEQYF.

Only one count was recorded for this clone. For the CDR3, the DNA is TGTGCCAGCAGCCAAACAGGAACGGGCCGCCCCGAGCAGTACTTC. Protein: CASSQTGTGRPEQYF. This sequence joins TRBV14 and TRBJ2-7, with TRBD1 as a possible D gene (5 bases). Trimming shortened V by 2 bases and J by 6 bases, and 17 bases separated the two germline ends. The CDR3 consists of 15 residues. The germline V gene has CDR1 SGHDN and CDR2 FVKESK.

The chain joins TRBV6-1 to TRBJ2-1, with 9 bases that match TRBD2. The CDR3 length is 16 residues. J was trimmed by 7 bases and V by 3 bases; bases with no gene match: 10. Looked up from germline, CDR1 is MNHNS and CDR2 is SASEGT. CDR3 coding DNA: TGTGCCAGCAGTGATCTTGCGGGAGGGGGCCTTAATGAGCAGTTCTTC. As protein: CASSDLAGGGLNEQFF.

The chain couples TRBV7-9 to TRBJ2-3; D possibly corresponds to TRBD2 (6 bases). There are 15 residues in the CDR3. V was clipped by 1 base and J by 3 bases, with 11 bases between them. Germline V CDR1 and CDR2: SEHNR, FQNEAQ (reference sequence). The CDR3, as DNA: TGTGCCAGCAGCTTAGGAGGAGGGAAGACAGATACGCAGTATTTT. This sequence encodes CASSLGGGKTDTQYF.